This T cell receptor beta chain emerged from a study of shared T cell receptors in the human thymus. From germline, CDR1 is MNHEY and CDR2 SMNVEV (reference sequence). V was shortened by 1 base and J by 1 base, with 8 bases between the two germline ends. This CDR3 has 14 residues. The method was immunoSEQ multiplex PCR; TCRdb's version includes in-frame clones alone and lacks a portion of them. The sample yields approximately 660,000 clones, around 89% seen once. Separately, the same data were catalogued under a study of human thymus T cells. From that paper: Thymic repertoires of unrelated individuals were reported in related research to overlap highly.

The sequence was obtained from a boy in the first two years of life with a congenital heart defect. Material for sequencing was thymocytes. The gene calls are TRBV27 and TRBJ2-7; D is undetermined. CDR3 residues: CASSLYAVSYEQYF. CDR3 nucleotides: TGTGCCAGCAGTTTATACGCGGTTTCCTACGAGCAGTACTTC.